The 28 T cell receptor beta chains given below trace back to one sample, sequenced in a study of cytomegalovirus exposure and HLA in healthy donors. Repertoires were generated with immunoSEQ multiplex PCR, while TCRdb's copy carries only in-frame clones and drops some. Among under 300,000 clones listed, roughly 85% were seen once. Sequenced material: PBMCs. These receptors all come from a woman younger than 30 in good health and CMV-seronegative.

J is TRBJ1-5 and V is TRBV30; D unclear. Between the trimmed V and J ends, which lost 2 bases and 5 bases, there was a span of 16 bases. The CDR3 is made up of 15 amino acids. Germline CDR1 GTSNPN, CDR2 SVGIG (reference sequence). The CDR3 DNA reads TGTGCCTGGAGTAGAGGTGCGGGGTTGGATCAGCCCCAGCATTTT. Its translation is CAWSRGAGLDQPQHF.

CDR3 loop: CASSLAGATTEAFF. In DNA form, the CDR3 reads TGTGCCAGCAGCTTGGCCGGTGCCACCACTGAAGCTTTCTTT. The chain uses TRBV5-8 and TRBJ1-1; D remains ambiguous. This CDR3 contains 14 residues. CDR1 and CDR2 from the germline V gene are SGHTS and YDEGEE. V was pared by 0 bases and J by 4 bases, with 10 bases between.

The CDR3 region has the DNA TGTGCCAGCAGTTCCTCAGAATATGAGGGAGAGACCCAGTACTTC. Amino acids: CASSSSEYEGETQYF. V is TRBV27 and J is TRBJ2-5; a possible D gene is TRBD2 (5 bases). The germline CDR1 and CDR2 sequences are MNHEY and SMNVEV (reference sequence). Trimming cost V 4 bases and J 4 bases, with 16 bases left between them. The CDR3 totals 15 residues.

This clone showed up just a few times. The chain employs TRBV5-1 and TRBJ1-1, with D possibly being TRBD1 (6 bases). The ends were cut back, 5 bases at V and 3 bases at J, with 8 bases in the middle. The germline gives CDR1 SGHRS, CDR2 YFSETQ. This CDR3 is built from 12 residues. For the CDR3, the DNA is TGCGCCAGCAGAAACAGGGACACTGAAGCTTTCTTT. This gives the protein CASRNRDTEAFF.

The gene calls are TRBV18 and TRBJ1-1; D might be TRBD1 (6 bases). Looked up from germline, CDR1 is KGHSH and CDR2 is LQKENI. Trimming took off 3 bases at V and 1 base at J, with 12 bases between the two ends. This CDR3 has 15 amino acids. The CDR3 sequence is CASSPQGHQNTEAFF. DNA for the CDR3: TGTGCCAGCTCACCTCAGGGACATCAGAACACTGAAGCTTTCTTT.

J is TRBJ1-5 and V is TRBV4-1, with 9 bases fitting TRBD1. CDR1 and CDR2 (germline): MGHRA, YSYEKL. V lost 4 bases and J lost 6; bases outside the gene matches: 10. This CDR3 is 16 amino acids long. CDR3 in amino acids: CASSPGQGPAGQPQHF. CDR3 nucleotides: TGCGCCAGCAGCCCCGGACAGGGGCCGGCGGGTCAGCCCCAGCATTTT.

The chain has TRBV30 and TRBJ2-7, with a tentative D call TRBD1 (5 bases). Germline V CDR1 and CDR2: GTSNPN, SVGIG (reference sequence). The CDR3 covers 13 residues. V shed 0 bases and J shed 3 bases, with 9 bases lying between them. As DNA, the CDR3 is TGTGCCTGGAGTGTCGGCAGGGACTACGAGCAGTACTTC. Protein: CAWSVGRDYEQYF.

V and J are TRBV7-6 and TRBJ1-2, with 10 bases fitting TRBD1. The germline V gene has CDR1 SGHVS and CDR2 FNYEAQ. The CDR3 length is 15 residues. V trimming: 5 bases; J trimming: 8 bases; junction bases outside the gene matches: 11. The CDR3 DNA is TGTGCCAGCAGCGGAACGACAGGGGGCTTTAGGGGCTACACCTTC. Its protein product is CASSGTTGGFRGYTF.

Notes on this clone: A read error may account for a junction end that differs from germline. The chain has TRBV5-6 and TRBJ2-7, with a possible D match to TRBD2 (6 bases). This CDR3 region has 16 residues. The V gene's germline CDR1 is SGHDT and CDR2 YYEEEE. CDR3 in DNA: TGTGCCAGCAGATTGGGAGCGGAGGGGACGACCTACGAGCAGTACTTC. As protein: CASRLGAEGTTYEQYF.

This chain uses TRBV30 with TRBJ2-5, with D unclear. V lost 0 bases and J 5 bases, leaving 10 bases between the germline ends. The CDR3 spans 13 residues. The germline V gene encodes CDR1 GTSNPN and CDR2 SVGIG (reference sequence). CDR3 amino acids: CAWSVLRKETQYF. The DNA for the CDR3 is TGTGCCTGGAGTGTACTTCGCAAGGAGACCCAGTACTTC.

The V gene is TRBV7-2, the J gene TRBJ1-5; D is uncertain. Trimming took off 2 bases at V and 8 bases at J, with 13 bases between the two ends. The CDR3 is 14 amino acids. The germline gives CDR1 SGHTA, CDR2 FQGNSA. CDR3 sequence: CASSLSNDAKPQHF. CDR3 nucleotide sequence: TGTGCCAGCAGCTTAAGTAACGATGCGAAGCCCCAGCATTTT.

This clone has a single count. This CDR3 is CASTFLGGDQPQHF. The CDR3 nucleotides are TGTGCCAGCACCTTCTTAGGGGGGGATCAGCCCCAGCATTTT. The chain links TRBV21-1 to TRBJ1-5. TRBV21-1 is shown as a pseudogene. The CDR3 runs to 14 residues.

The chain has TRBV28 and TRBJ1-1; D remains ambiguous. Germline CDR1 and CDR2: MDHEN and SYDVKM. Trimming cost V 6 bases and J 3 bases, with 17 bases left between them. The length of the CDR3 is 15 residues. Here the CDR3 reads CASRLIPYADTEAFF. In DNA form, the CDR3 reads TGTGCCAGCAGACTAATCCCCTATGCTGACACTGAAGCTTTCTTT.

The V gene is TRBV6-5, the J gene TRBJ2-7; D call uncertain. The V gene lost 7 bases and the J gene lost 3 bases, with 4 bases spanning the gap. There are 10 residues in the CDR3. Germline V gene lookup returns CDR1 MNHEY and CDR2 SVGAGI. The CDR3 is CASKHYEQYF. For the CDR3, the DNA is TGTGCCAGCAAACACTACGAGCAGTACTTC.

The chain recombines TRBV6-5 with TRBJ2-1; 9 positions agree with TRBD2. This CDR3 region has 15 residues. Trimming cost V 0 bases and J 8 bases; bases outside gene matches: 5. Germline CDR1 reads MNHEY; CDR2 reads SVGAGI. The CDR3 is CASSYSGGGADEQFF. The CDR3 region has the DNA TGTGCCAGCAGTTACTCCGGCGGGGGGGCCGATGAGCAGTTCTTC.

V usage is TRBV19 and J usage is TRBJ2-1, with 14 nucleotides matching TRBD2. Germline CDR1 reads LNHDA; CDR2 reads SQIVND (reference sequence). The CDR3 runs 18 residues. V trimming: 6 bases; J trimming: 2 bases; junction bases outside the gene matches: 9. CDR3 loop: CASRGGTSGRIPYNEQFF. For the CDR3, the DNA is TGTGCCAGTAGAGGGGGGACTAGCGGGAGAATCCCCTACAATGAGCAGTTCTTC.

The chain joins TRBV30 to TRBJ2-1; a possible D gene is TRBD1 (6 bases). The V end was cut by 5 bases, the J end by 4 bases, with 18 bases between. CDR1 and CDR2 from the germline V gene are GTSNPN and SVGIG (reference sequence). CDR3 length: 15 residues. CDR3 amino acids: CAWDLAGAEYNEQFF. The CDR3 DNA reads as TGTGCCTGGGACCTTGCAGGGGCCGAATACAATGAGCAGTTCTTC.

The chain employs TRBV7-3 and TRBJ2-7, with 7 positions matching TRBD2. Germline assignment: CDR1 SGHTA and CDR2 FQGTGA. CDR3 length equals 15 residues. Trimming took 2 bases from V and 0 from J; bases not matched to a gene: 4. The chain's CDR3 is CASSLGRAGSYEQYF. DNA of the CDR3: TGTGCCAGCAGCTTAGGGAGGGCAGGCTCCTACGAGCAGTACTTC.

V gene TRBV18 combines with J gene TRBJ1-6; 9 bases are shared with TRBD1. From germline, CDR1 is KGHSH and CDR2 LQKENI. The J segment lost 10 bases and the V segment lost 1 base, leaving 2 bases of the junction unmatched. CDR3 length: 14 amino acids. The CDR3 nucleotides read TGTGCCAGCTCACCACGACAGGGGGACTCACCCCTCCACTTT. Its protein is CASSPRQGDSPLHF.

The V and J genes are TRBV18 and TRBJ2-7; D not certain. The V and J ends lost 1 base and 3 bases respectively, with 7 bases between them. The length of the CDR3 is 13 residues. CDR1 and CDR2 from the germline V gene are KGHSH and LQKENI. The CDR3 is CASSPRANYEQYF. In DNA, the CDR3 is TGTGCCAGCTCACCACGGGCCAACTACGAGCAGTACTTC.

This clone occurred once. The chain combines TRBV5-6 with TRBJ2-3; TRBD2 agrees at 7 bases. V trimming: 4 bases; J trimming: 5 bases; junction bases outside the gene matches: 10. Germline V lookup: CDR1 SGHDT, CDR2 YYEEEE. This CDR3 has 15 residues. The CDR3 DNA reads as TGTGCCAGCAGCACCGCTAGCGGTGGAAAAGATACGCAGTATTTT. Amino acids: CASSTASGGKDTQYF.

The chain employs TRBV27 and TRBJ1-5; D may be TRBD1 (5 bases). CDR1 MNHEY and CDR2 SMNVEV come from the germline V gene (reference sequence). This CDR3 region has 13 residues. V lost 4 bases and J 5 bases, leaving 9 bases between the germline ends. The CDR3, as DNA: TGTGCCAGCAGTTGGGACTTACATCAGCCCCAGCATTTT. Translation: CASSWDLHQPQHF.

This sequence joins TRBV7-8 and TRBJ2-7; 7 bases line up with TRBD2. There are 18 residues in the CDR3. With V trimmed by 4 bases and J by 7 bases, 22 bases remained unmatched. Germline CDR1 and CDR2: SGHVS and FQNEAQ. In DNA, the CDR3 is TGTGCCAGCAGCTCCCTCCCCCTAGGAGCGGGGCGCACTCCGGAGCAGTACTTC. The encoded protein is CASSSLPLGAGRTPEQYF. Full variable domain (remainder filled in from reference TRBV7-8 and TRBJ2-7): GAGVSQSPRYKVAKRGQDVALRCDPISGHVSLFWYQQALGQGPEFLTYFQNEAQLDKSGLPSDRFFAERPEGSVSTLKIQRTQQEDSAVYLCASSSLPLGAGRTPEQYFGPGTRLTVT.

V usage is TRBV28 and J usage is TRBJ1-5, with D perhaps TRBD1 (6 bases). This CDR3 is built from 15 residues. V shed 7 bases and J shed 1 base, with 14 bases lying between them. Germline CDR1 and CDR2: MDHEN and SYDVKM. Written as DNA, the CDR3 is TGTGCCAGCAATACCGAACAGGGCAGCAATCAGCCCCAGCATTTT. This codes for CASNTEQGSNQPQHF.

V and J are TRBV30 and TRBJ2-3; D is ambiguous. Trimming removed 5 bases from V and 0 bases from J, with 6 bases in between. Germline lookup yields CDR1 GTSNPN and CDR2 SVGIG (reference sequence). The CDR3 consists of 12 residues. Written as DNA, the CDR3 is TGTGCCTGGGTCTCTAGCACAGATACGCAGTATTTT. Translation: CAWVSSTDTQYF.

The chain combines TRBV2 with TRBJ2-5, with D hard to call. CDR1 SNHLY and CDR2 FYNNEI come from the germline V gene. V lost 7 bases to trimming and J lost 5 bases, with 8 bases between them. The CDR3 is made up of 11 amino acids. The CDR3 protein is CASKAKETQYF. CDR3 DNA sequence: TGTGCCAGCAAAGCTAAGGAGACCCAGTACTTC. The variable domain in full, with the rest retrieved from reference TRBV2 and TRBJ2-5, is EPEVTQTPSHQVTQMGQEVILRCVPISNHLYFYWYRQILGQKVEFLVSFYNNEISEKSEIFDDQFSVERPDGSNFTLKIRSTKLEDSAMYFCASKAKETQYFGPGTRLLVL.

The rearrangement uses TRBV19 and TRBJ1-5; 7 positions agree with TRBD1. The CDR3 totals 13 residues. The trim removed 6 bases at V and 6 bases at J, leaving 5 bases unmatched. Germline V gene sequence: CDR1 LNHDA, CDR2 SQIVND (reference sequence). This CDR3 is CASSHRGAQPQHF. The DNA of the CDR3 is TGTGCCAGTAGCCACAGGGGTGCTCAGCCCCAGCATTTT.

The V call is TRBV7-8, the J call TRBJ1-2; D uncertain. The CDR3 is 13 residues long. Trimming took off 5 bases at V and 2 bases at J, with 9 bases between the two ends. The germline V gene encodes CDR1 SGHVS and CDR2 FQNEAQ. The CDR3 DNA reads TGTGCCAGCAGCCAAACAACCAACTATGGCTACACCTTC. This gives the protein CASSQTTNYGYTF.